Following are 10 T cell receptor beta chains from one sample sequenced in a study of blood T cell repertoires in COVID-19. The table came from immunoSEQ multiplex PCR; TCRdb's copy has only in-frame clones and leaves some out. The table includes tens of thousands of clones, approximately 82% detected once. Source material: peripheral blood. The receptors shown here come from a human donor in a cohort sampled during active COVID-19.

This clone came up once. The chain's CDR3 is CASSLGGLYRDGYTF. The DNA of the CDR3 is TGTGCCAGCAGCTTAGGAGGTTTATACCGGGATGGCTACACCTTC. V gene TRBV11-1 combines with J gene TRBJ1-2; the D is unclear. Germline V gene lookup returns CDR1 SGHAT and CDR2 FQDESV (reference sequence). The CDR3 runs to 15 residues. V was clipped by 1 base and J by 6 bases, with 15 bases between them.

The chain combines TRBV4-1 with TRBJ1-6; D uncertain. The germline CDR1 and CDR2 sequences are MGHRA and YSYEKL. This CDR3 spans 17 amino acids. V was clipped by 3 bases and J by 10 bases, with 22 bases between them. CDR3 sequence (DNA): TGCGCCAGCAGCCATCCCGAGGGAGGGCTCTTCACCTCACCCCTCCACTTT. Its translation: CASSHPEGGLFTSPLHF.

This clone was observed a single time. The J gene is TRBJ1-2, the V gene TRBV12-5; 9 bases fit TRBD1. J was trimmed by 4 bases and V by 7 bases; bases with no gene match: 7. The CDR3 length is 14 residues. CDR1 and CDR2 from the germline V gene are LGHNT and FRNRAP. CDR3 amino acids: CASAPGQGSYGYTF. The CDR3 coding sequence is TGTGCTAGTGCCCCGGGACAGGGATCCTATGGCTACACCTTC.

As DNA, the CDR3 is TGTGCCAGCAGCTTAGAGGCAGGGGTTTCCTATAATTCACCCCTCCACTTT. Translation gives CASSLEAGVSYNSPLHF. This chain uses TRBV7-9 with TRBJ1-6; D perhaps matches TRBD1 (6 bases). There are 17 residues in the CDR3. With 1 base removed from V and 1 base from J, the gap between germline ends came to 11 bases. The germline V gene encodes CDR1 SEHNR and CDR2 FQNEAQ (reference sequence).

In DNA form, the CDR3 reads TGTGCCAGTGGCCTGCGGGCGGGAGCCTACAATGAGCAGTTCTTC. Translated: CASGLRAGAYNEQFF. The V call is TRBV19, the J call TRBJ2-1; 7 bases map to TRBD2. The V gene's germline CDR1 is LNHDA and CDR2 SQIVND (reference sequence). The CDR3 totals 15 residues. J lost 2 bases, V lost 8 bases, and 9 bases had no gene match.

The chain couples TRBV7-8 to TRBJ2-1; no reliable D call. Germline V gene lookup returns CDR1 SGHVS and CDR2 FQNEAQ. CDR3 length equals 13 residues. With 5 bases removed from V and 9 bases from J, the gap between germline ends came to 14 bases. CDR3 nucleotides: TGTGCCAGCAGCGGCAGGTCTCCAGGTGAGCAGTTCTTC. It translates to CASSGRSPGEQFF.

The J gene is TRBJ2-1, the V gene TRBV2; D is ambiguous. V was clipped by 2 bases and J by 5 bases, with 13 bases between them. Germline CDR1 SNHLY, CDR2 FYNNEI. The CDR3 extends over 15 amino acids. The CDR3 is CASSEQTVRDNEQFF. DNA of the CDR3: TGTGCCAGCAGTGAACAGACGGTCCGGGACAATGAGCAGTTCTTC.

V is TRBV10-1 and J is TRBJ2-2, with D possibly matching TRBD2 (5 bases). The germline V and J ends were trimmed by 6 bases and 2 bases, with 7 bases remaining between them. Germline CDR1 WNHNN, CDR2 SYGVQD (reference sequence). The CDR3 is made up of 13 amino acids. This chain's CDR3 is CASRDSNTGELFF. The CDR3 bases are TGCGCCAGCAGGGACTCAAACACCGGGGAGCTGTTTTTT.

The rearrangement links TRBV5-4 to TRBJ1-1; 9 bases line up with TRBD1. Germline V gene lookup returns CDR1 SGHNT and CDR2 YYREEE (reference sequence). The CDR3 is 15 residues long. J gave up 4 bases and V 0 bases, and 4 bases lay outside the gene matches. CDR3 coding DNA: TGTGCCAGCAGCTTGGGGGGGACAGGGCCCACTGAAGCTTTCTTT. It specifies CASSLGGTGPTEAFF.

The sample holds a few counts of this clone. The CDR3 reads CASSSRGSGSGNEQFF. CDR3 bases: TGTGCCAGCAGCTCCCGGGGTAGCGGGAGTGGTAATGAGCAGTTCTTC. This rearrangement joins TRBV11-1 to TRBJ2-1, with TRBD2 identical over 9 bases. Per germline, CDR1 SGHAT and CDR2 FQDESV (reference sequence). The CDR3 is made up of 16 amino acids. J gave up 7 bases and V 4 bases, and 11 bases lay outside the gene matches.